A selection of T cell receptor beta chains follows, all from one sample in a study of shared clonotypes between healthy human individuals. Clones were read by immunoSEQ multiplex PCR, and TCRdb kept only the in-frame ones, dropping some. The sample holds around 100,000 clones; approximately 70% are singletons and the top ten take around 26%. The specimen was memory CD8+ T cells sorted from blood. These receptors came from a woman in her thirties in good health. The CDR3 runs from the conserved cysteine through the conserved F or W. The D gene is left open where the match is weak. Only part of the rows carry a size: once, few, many, or a class if the clone is expanded.

v_gene: TRBV28
j_gene: TRBJ2-7
abundance: NA
d_gene: NA
CDR3nt: TGTGCCAGCAGTTTCGGTGGAGAACACTCCTACGAGCAGTACTTC
CDR3aa: CASSFGGEHSYEQYF

v_gene: TRBV4-1
j_gene: TRBJ1-2
abundance: few
d_gene: NA
CDR3nt: TGCGCCAGCAGCCAAGCCCGAGGAGACTATGGCTACACCTTC
CDR3aa: CASSQARGDYGYTF

v_gene: TRBV7-8
j_gene: TRBJ2-7
abundance: NA
d_gene: TRBD2
CDR3nt: TGTGCCAGCAGGGAGCGGGGGAGCTCCTACGAGCAGTACTTC
CDR3aa: CASRERGSSYEQYF

v_gene: TRBV5-1
j_gene: TRBJ1-1
abundance: NA
d_gene: NA
CDR3nt: TGCGCCAGCAGAATAGGGCGGTGGGGCACTGAAGCTTTCTTT
CDR3aa: CASRIGRWGTEAFF

v_gene: TRBV10-3
j_gene: TRBJ2-7
abundance: once
d_gene: TRBD2
CDR3nt: TGTGCCATCAGCGCCGGGACTAGCGGGACCTACGAGCAGTACTTC
CDR3aa: CAISAGTSGTYEQYF

v_gene: TRBV28
j_gene: TRBJ1-5
abundance: NA
d_gene: TRBD1
CDR3nt: TGTGCCAGCAGTTTATACCCCGGACAGGGACATCAGCCCCAGCATTTT
CDR3aa: CASSLYPGQGHQPQHF

v_gene: TRBV7-8
j_gene: TRBJ2-1
abundance: NA
d_gene: TRBD1
CDR3nt: TGTGCCAGCAGCCTTGCCGGGACAGGGCCTTTCGGTGAGCAGTTCTTC
CDR3aa: CASSLAGTGPFGEQFF

v_gene: TRBV5-4
j_gene: TRBJ1-1
abundance: few
d_gene: NA
CDR3nt: TGTGCCAGCAGCTTGGAAACAGGGTGGGACACTGAAGCTTTCTTT
CDR3aa: CASSLETGWDTEAFF

v_gene: TRBV19
j_gene: TRBJ2-7
abundance: once
d_gene: NA
CDR3nt: TGTGCCAGTAGTATAGGTGCCAGGGCGGTTGACGAGCAGTACTTC
CDR3aa: CASSIGARAVDEQYF

v_gene: TRBV7-7
j_gene: TRBJ2-2
abundance: NA
d_gene: NA
CDR3nt: TGTGCCAGCAGCTTCAGCGGAGCGAACACCGGGGAGCTGTTTTTT
CDR3aa: CASSFSGANTGELFF

v_gene: TRBV4-2
j_gene: TRBJ2-2
abundance: NA
d_gene: TRBD1
CDR3nt: TGTGCCAGCAGCCACGGGACAGTTAACACCGGGGAGCTGTTTTTT
CDR3aa: CASSHGTVNTGELFF

v_gene: TRBV7-6
j_gene: TRBJ2-3
abundance: NA
d_gene: NA
CDR3nt: TGTGCCAGCAGCTTAGCGGGGACAAAAATGGATACGGATACGCAGTATTTT
CDR3aa: CASSLAGTKMDTDTQYF

v_gene: TRBV5-1
j_gene: TRBJ1-4
abundance: NA
d_gene: TRBD1
CDR3nt: TGCGCCAGCAGCCCCGGGACAGAGGGTGAAAAACTGTTTTTT
CDR3aa: CASSPGTEGEKLFF

v_gene: TRBV19
j_gene: TRBJ2-1
abundance: NA
d_gene: NA
CDR3nt: TGTGCCAGTAGTATATGGGGTGACTACAATGAGCAGTTCTTC
CDR3aa: CASSIWGDYNEQFF

v_gene: TRBV28
j_gene: TRBJ2-3
abundance: few
d_gene: TRBD1
CDR3nt: TGTGCCAGCATGGGGGCCGGGACAGGGGATGTGGATACGCAGTATTTT
CDR3aa: CASMGAGTGDVDTQYF

v_gene: TRBV5-6
j_gene: TRBJ2-7
abundance: few
d_gene: NA
CDR3nt: TGTGCCAGCGGGGACCAGAGGGAGCAGTACTTC
CDR3aa: CASGDQREQYF

v_gene: TRBV28
j_gene: TRBJ2-1
abundance: few
d_gene: NA
CDR3nt: TGTGCCAGCAGTTGGGGGATACCTTTCTCCTACAATGAGCAGTTCTTC
CDR3aa: CASSWGIPFSYNEQFF

v_gene: TRBV5-4
j_gene: TRBJ2-7
abundance: NA
d_gene: NA
CDR3nt: TGTGCCAGCACCAAGAATGTTGGGAGCTACGAGCAGTACTTC
CDR3aa: CASTKNVGSYEQYF

v_gene: TRBV5-6
j_gene: TRBJ2-2
abundance: once
d_gene: NA
CDR3nt: TGTGCCAGCAGCTCAGGTTTTATGCGCTATACCGGGGAGCTGTTTTTT
CDR3aa: CASSSGFMRYTGELFF

v_gene: TRBV11-2
j_gene: TRBJ2-1
abundance: once
d_gene: NA
CDR3nt: TGTGCCAGCAGCTGGACTCCCGCTTCGAATGAGCAGTTCTTC
CDR3aa: CASSWTPASNEQFF

v_gene: TRBV10-2
j_gene: TRBJ1-1
abundance: NA
d_gene: NA
CDR3nt: TGCGCCAGCACCGTCCATCTATGGGACACTGAAGCTTTCTTT
CDR3aa: CASTVHLWDTEAFF

v_gene: TRBV27
j_gene: TRBJ2-1
abundance: NA
d_gene: TRBD2
CDR3nt: TGTGCCAGCAGTCGGACTAGCACAAACAATGAGCAGTTCTTC
CDR3aa: CASSRTSTNNEQFF

v_gene: TRBV6-6
j_gene: TRBJ2-4
abundance: NA
d_gene: NA
CDR3nt: TGTGCCAGCAGTTCCCCGAACCTAGCCAAAAACATTCAGTACTTC
CDR3aa: CASSSPNLAKNIQYF

v_gene: TRBV10-3
j_gene: TRBJ1-1
abundance: NA
d_gene: TRBD1
CDR3nt: TGTGCCATCAGTGACTCGCAGGGGGCGGGAACTTTCTTT
CDR3aa: CAISDSQGAGTFF

v_gene: TRBV2
j_gene: TRBJ2-7
abundance: NA
d_gene: TRBD1
CDR3nt: TGTGCCAGCAGTGAACGGGACAGGGTATACGAGCAGTACTTC
CDR3aa: CASSERDRVYEQYF

v_gene: TRBV6-5
j_gene: TRBJ1-5
abundance: NA
d_gene: TRBD1
CDR3nt: TGTGCCAGCAGTTGGACAGGGGAAAGCAATCAGCCCCAGCATTTT
CDR3aa: CASSWTGESNQPQHF

v_gene: TRBV27
j_gene: TRBJ1-2
abundance: NA
d_gene: NA
CDR3nt: TGTGCCAGCAGTTTCGTAGGGGGTGGCTACACCTTC
CDR3aa: CASSFVGGGYTF